Included here is one T cell receptor (beta chain) sequence, with context. The CDR3 is made up of 14 amino acids. Germline V gene sequence: CDR1 SGHVS, CDR2 FNYEAQ. The V gene lost 3 bases and the J gene lost 4 bases, with 12 bases spanning the gap. This entry belongs to a study of blood T cell repertoires in COVID-19. Clones were sequenced by immunoSEQ multiplex PCR, and TCRdb holds only the in-frame ones, with some missing. The sample records some 340,000 clones, approximately 89% being singletons. The origin of this receptor is a woman aged 30 to 39 who had recovered from COVID-19. The sequenced sample consisted of PBMCs or T cells enriched from blood (not recorded which). The V and J genes are TRBV7-6 and TRBJ1-1, with a tentative D call TRBD1 (5 bases). CDR3 residues: CASSFTGGATEAFF. CDR3 nucleotides: TGTGCCAGCAGCTTCACCGGGGGTGCCACTGAAGCTTTCTTT. Using reference TRBV7-6 and TRBJ1-1 for the parts outside the CDR3, the full variable domain is GAGVSQSPRYKVTKRGQDVALRCDPISGHVSLYWYRQALGQGPEFLTYFNYEAQQDKSGLPNDRFSAERPEGSISTLTIQRTEQRDSAMYRCASSFTGGATEAFFGQGTRLTVV.